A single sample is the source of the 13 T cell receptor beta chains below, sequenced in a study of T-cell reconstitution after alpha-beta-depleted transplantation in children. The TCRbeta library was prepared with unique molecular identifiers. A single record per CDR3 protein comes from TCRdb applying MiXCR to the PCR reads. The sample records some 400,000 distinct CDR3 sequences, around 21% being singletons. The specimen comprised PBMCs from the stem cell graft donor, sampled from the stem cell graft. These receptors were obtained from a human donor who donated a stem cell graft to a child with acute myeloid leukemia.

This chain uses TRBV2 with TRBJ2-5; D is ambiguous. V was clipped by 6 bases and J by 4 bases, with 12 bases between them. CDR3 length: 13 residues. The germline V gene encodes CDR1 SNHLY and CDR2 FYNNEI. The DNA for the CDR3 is TGTGCCAGCAGCGAACAACGAGGAGAGACCCAGTACTTC. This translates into CASSEQRGETQYF.

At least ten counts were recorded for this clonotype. CDR3 residues: CASSLTPIISGNTIYF. In nucleotides, the CDR3 is TGTGCCAGCAGTTTAACTCCCATTATCTCTGGAAACACCATATATTTT. The rearrangement uses TRBV12-3 or TRBV12-4 and TRBJ1-3; D gene unclear. The V end lost 2 bases, the J end lost 0 bases, and 11 bases lay between the germline ends. The CDR3 extends over 16 amino acids.

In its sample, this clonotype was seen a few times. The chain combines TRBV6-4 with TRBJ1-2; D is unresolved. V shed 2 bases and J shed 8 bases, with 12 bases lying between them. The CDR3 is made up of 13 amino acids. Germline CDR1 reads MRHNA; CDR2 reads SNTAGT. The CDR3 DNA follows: TGTGCCAGCAGTGACGGCTCTTCTGGAGGCTACACCTTC. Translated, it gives CASSDGSSGGYTF.

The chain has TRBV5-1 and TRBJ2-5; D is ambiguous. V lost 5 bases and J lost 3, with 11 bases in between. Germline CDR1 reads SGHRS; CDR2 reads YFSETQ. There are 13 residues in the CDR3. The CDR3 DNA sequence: TGCGCCAGCAGGACGCTCTCAGAAGAGACCCAGTACTTC. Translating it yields CASRTLSEETQYF.

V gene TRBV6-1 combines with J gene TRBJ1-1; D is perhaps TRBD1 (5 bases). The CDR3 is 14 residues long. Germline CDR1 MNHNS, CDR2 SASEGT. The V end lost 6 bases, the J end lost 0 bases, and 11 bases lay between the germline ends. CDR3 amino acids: CASRPTVMNTEAFF. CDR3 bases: TGTGCCAGCAGGCCGACAGTTATGAACACTGAAGCTTTCTTT.

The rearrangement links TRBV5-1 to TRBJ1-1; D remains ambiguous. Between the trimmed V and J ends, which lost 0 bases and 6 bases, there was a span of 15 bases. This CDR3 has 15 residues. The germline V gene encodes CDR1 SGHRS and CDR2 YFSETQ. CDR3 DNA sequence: TGCGCCAGCAGCTTGGTAGGTTCTGGGGATGCTGAAGCTTTCTTT. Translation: CASSLVGSGDAEAFF. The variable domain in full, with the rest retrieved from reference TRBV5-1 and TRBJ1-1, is KAGVTQTPRYLIKTRGQQVTLSCSPISGHRSVSWYQQTPGQGLQFLFEYFSETQRNKGNFPGRFSGRQFSNSRSEMNVSTLELGDSALYLCASSLVGSGDAEAFFGQGTRLTVV.

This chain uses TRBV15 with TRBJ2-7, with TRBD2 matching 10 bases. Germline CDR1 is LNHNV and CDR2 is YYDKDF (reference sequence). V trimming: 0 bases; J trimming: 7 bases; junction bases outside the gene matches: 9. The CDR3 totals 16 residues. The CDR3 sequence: CATSRDLLAGVGEQYF. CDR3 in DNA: TGTGCCACCAGCAGAGATCTCCTAGCGGGAGTTGGTGAGCAGTACTTC.

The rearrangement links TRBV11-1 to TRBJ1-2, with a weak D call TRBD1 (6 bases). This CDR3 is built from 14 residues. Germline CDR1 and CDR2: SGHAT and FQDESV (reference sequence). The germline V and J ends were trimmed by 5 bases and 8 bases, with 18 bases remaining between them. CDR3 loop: CASSTGDTQEGYTF. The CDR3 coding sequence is TGTGCCAGCAGCACCGGGGACACCCAAGAAGGCTACACCTTC.

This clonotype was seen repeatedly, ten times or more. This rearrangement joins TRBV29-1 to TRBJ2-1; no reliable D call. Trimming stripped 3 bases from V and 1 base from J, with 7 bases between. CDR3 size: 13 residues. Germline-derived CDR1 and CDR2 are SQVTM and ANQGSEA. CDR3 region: CSVDRLSYNEQFF. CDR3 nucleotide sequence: TGCAGCGTTGATCGACTTTCCTACAATGAGCAGTTCTTC.

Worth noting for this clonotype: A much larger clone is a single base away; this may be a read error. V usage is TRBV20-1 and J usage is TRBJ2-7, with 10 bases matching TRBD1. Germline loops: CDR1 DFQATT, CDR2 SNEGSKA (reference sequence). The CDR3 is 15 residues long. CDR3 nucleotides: TGCTGTGCTAGGGGGAGGACAGGGGGGACCTACGAGCAGTACTTC. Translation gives CCARGRTGGTYEQYF.

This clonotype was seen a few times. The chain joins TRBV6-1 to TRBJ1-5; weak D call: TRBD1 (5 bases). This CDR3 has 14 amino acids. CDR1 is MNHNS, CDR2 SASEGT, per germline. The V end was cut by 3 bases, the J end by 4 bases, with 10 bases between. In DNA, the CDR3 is TGTGCCAGCAGTGAGGGACCGCTTAATCAGCCCCAGCATTTT. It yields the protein CASSEGPLNQPQHF.

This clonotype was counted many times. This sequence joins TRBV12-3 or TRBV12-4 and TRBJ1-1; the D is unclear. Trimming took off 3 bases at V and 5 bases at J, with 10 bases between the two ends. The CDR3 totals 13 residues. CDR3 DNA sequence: TGTGCCAGCAGTTTGTGGGGAGGGACTGAAGCTTTCTTT. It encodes CASSLWGGTEAFF.

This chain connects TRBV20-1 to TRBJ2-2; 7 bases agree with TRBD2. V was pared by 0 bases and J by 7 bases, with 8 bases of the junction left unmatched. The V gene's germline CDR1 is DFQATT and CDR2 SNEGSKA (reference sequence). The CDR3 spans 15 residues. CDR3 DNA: TGCAGTGCTAGAGATAGCGCGGGAGTGAACGGGGAGCTGTTTTTT. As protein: CSARDSAGVNGELFF.